A single sample gave rise to the 17 T cell receptor beta chains below, sequenced in a study of T cells in Graves' hyperthyroidism and ophthalmopathy (dated by TCRdb to 2018 to 2020). Libraries were prepared through multiplex PCR. These reads were obtained on an Illumina HiSeq 2000. TCR beta CDR3 regions were amplified from RNA transcripts. For the first round of RT-PCR on the TCR CDR3, the HTBI primer set was used together with the Qiagen OneStep RT-PCR kit. TCRdb's own reprocessing of the public reads used fastp at Q25 and MiXCR and kept productive beta chains. Each record represents a unique CDR3 protein, reported with the most common genes and DNA among its rows. This sample gives under 300,000 distinct CDR3 sequences in total; roughly 13% of them show up just once. The ten top clones hold 7.9% of the sample. Sequencing was done on a sample of blood. All receptors come from a woman in her forties with Graves' hyperthyroidism.

This clonotype was counted many times. CDR3 in amino acids: CATSRAGAGTEAFF. The CDR3 DNA sequence: TGTGCCACCAGCAGAGCGGGGGCGGGCACTGAAGCTTTCTTT. The chain carries TRBV15 and TRBJ1-1, with D possibly TRBD1 on 6 matching bases. The V and J ends lost 1 base and 4 bases respectively, with 10 bases between them. Per germline, CDR1 LNHNV and CDR2 YYDKDF (reference sequence). The length of the CDR3 is 14 residues.

This clonotype was counted at least ten times. The chain is built from TRBV24-1 and TRBJ1-2, with 7 bases lining up with TRBD1. Germline CDR1 reads KGHDR; CDR2 reads SFDVKD. J gave up 4 bases and V 1 base, and 2 bases lay outside the gene matches. The CDR3 is 14 residues long. Here the CDR3 reads CATSDFNRGYGYTF. CDR3 in DNA: TGTGCCACCAGTGATTTTAACAGGGGCTATGGCTACACCTTC.

This clonotype was observed once. With a much larger clone just one base away, this may be a read error. The CDR3 sequence is CASGQRGVGNEQFF. Written as DNA, the CDR3 is TGTGCCAGCGGCCAGAGGGGGGTGGGCAATGAGCAGTTCTTC. V gene TRBV3-1 combines with J gene TRBJ2-1; TRBD1 or TRBD2 may be the D gene (6 bases each). The CDR3 totals 14 residues. Per germline, CDR1 LGHDT and CDR2 YNNKEL (reference sequence).

This clonotype was recorded at least ten times. The rearrangement uses TRBV12-3 or TRBV12-4 and TRBJ1-1; TRBD1 aligns across 7 bases. J was trimmed by 6 bases and V by 8 bases; bases with no gene match: 9. The CDR3 is 13 residues long. The CDR3 loop is CASAFTGVAEAFF. The CDR3, as DNA: TGTGCCAGCGCCTTCACAGGGGTTGCTGAAGCTTTCTTT.

The rearrangement joins TRBV11-2 to TRBJ2-1; TRBD2 aligns across 8 bases. The CDR3 contains 19 residues. The trim removed 4 bases at V and 6 bases at J, leaving 20 bases unmatched. Germline-derived CDR1 and CDR2 are SGHAT and FQNNGV. In nucleotides, the CDR3 is TGTGCCAGCAGCTCGCGTAAGGGGAGCGGGACTAGGCCACTCAATGAGCAGTTCTTC. Protein product: CASSSRKGSGTRPLNEQFF.

This clonotype was detected ten times or more. The V and J genes are TRBV6-1 and TRBJ2-1; 9 positions agree with TRBD2. This CDR3 comprises 14 residues. The V and J ends lost 5 bases and 5 bases, in that order; junction bases with no gene match: 4. The germline gives CDR1 MNHNS, CDR2 SASEGT. CDR3 in amino acids: CASSSSGRHNEQFF. The CDR3 region has the DNA TGTGCCAGCAGTTCCAGCGGGAGGCACAATGAGCAGTTCTTC.

This clonotype was recorded at least ten times. This chain links TRBV6-5 with TRBJ2-1, with 11 bases lining up with TRBD2. CDR1 is MNHEY, CDR2 SVGAGI, per germline. V lost 2 bases to trimming and J lost 8 bases; unmatched junction nucleotides: 8. This CDR3 is 16 amino acids long. In nucleotides, the CDR3 is TGTGCCAGCAGTTACCCCACTAGCGGGAGTCGGGATGAGCAGTTCTTC. This codes for CASSYPTSGSRDEQFF.

This clonotype came up many times. CDR3 residues: CASSFGLRGHQPQHF. DNA for the CDR3: TGTGCCAGCAGTTTTGGTCTCAGGGGCCATCAGCCCCAGCATTTT. This sequence joins TRBV28 and TRBJ1-5, with a tentative D call TRBD1 (6 bases). With 3 bases removed from V and 5 bases from J, the gap between germline ends came to 14 bases. The germline CDR1 and CDR2 sequences are MDHEN and SYDVKM. This CDR3 contains 15 residues.

This clonotype was counted only a few times. This chain connects TRBV19 to TRBJ1-2; D unresolved. Germline CDR1 LNHDA, CDR2 SQIVND (reference sequence). The V gene lost 6 bases and the J gene lost 1 base, with 18 bases spanning the gap. This CDR3 comprises 16 residues. In DNA, the CDR3 is TGTGCCAGTAGCCCGGTGGAGGCTGGGCGTAACTATGGCTACACCTTC. It encodes CASSPVEAGRNYGYTF.

About this clonotype itself: One base away lies a much larger clone, so this may be a sequencing read error. The chain has TRBV6-2 or TRBV6-3 and TRBJ2-5; 9 nucleotides align to TRBD2. The ends lost 4 bases at V and 3 bases at J; junction bases unmatched: 9. Germline CDR1 reads MNHEY; CDR2 reads SVGEGT. CDR3 length equals 16 residues. CDR3 residues: CASSFEAGGPEETQYF. In nucleotides, the CDR3 is TGTGCCAGCAGTTTCGAGGCGGGAGGGCCTGAAGAGACCCAGTACTTC.

In this sample, this clonotype turned up many times. This chain connects TRBV12-3 or TRBV12-4 to TRBJ2-1, with 14 bases aligning to TRBD2. The CDR3 is made up of 17 amino acids. J gave up 9 bases and V 6 bases, and 13 bases lay outside the gene matches. This CDR3 is CASRPIRLAGGPGEQFF. In nucleotides, the CDR3 is TGTGCCAGCAGACCCATAAGACTAGCGGGAGGGCCAGGTGAGCAGTTCTTC.

This chain joins TRBV24-1 and TRBJ2-7, with TRBD2 identical over 7 bases. The CDR3 covers 17 residues. The trim removed 2 bases at V and 0 bases at J, leaving 9 bases unmatched. Germline CDR1 is KGHDR and CDR2 is SFDVKD. As DNA, the CDR3 is TGTGCCACCAGTGATTCCGGGAGCGAGCGGGGCTCCTACGAGCAGTACTTC. Its protein is CATSDSGSERGSYEQYF.

This clonotype was found a few times. This rearrangement joins TRBV3-1 to TRBJ2-1, with 12 bases aligning to TRBD2. The CDR3 covers 15 residues. Trimming removed 5 bases from V and 6 bases from J; junction bases left unmatched: 5. The germline V gene has CDR1 LGHDT and CDR2 YNNKEL (reference sequence). The CDR3 DNA reads TGTGCCAGCAGCGCTCGACTAGCGGGGGCCAATGAGCAGTTCTTC. Amino acids: CASSARLAGANEQFF.

V is TRBV18 and J is TRBJ1-1; no clear D. V was trimmed by 3 bases and J by 1 base, leaving 6 bases between them. Germline CDR1 is KGHSH and CDR2 is LQKENI. This CDR3 has 13 residues. Here the CDR3 DNA reads TGTGCCAGCTCACCTCTTGGGAACACTGAAGCTTTCTTT. It specifies CASSPLGNTEAFF. Together with reference TRBV18 and TRBJ1-1, the CDR3 gives the full variable domain: NAGVMQNPRHLVRRRGQEARLRCSPMKGHSHVYWYRQLPEEGLKFMVYLQKENIIDESGMPKERFSAEFPKEGPSILRIQQVVRGDSAAYFCASSPLGNTEAFFGQGTRLTVV.

This clonotype was seen repeatedly, ten times or more. V gene TRBV6-2 or TRBV6-3 combines with J gene TRBJ1-2, with D tentatively TRBD1 (5 bases). V was shortened by 9 bases and J by 0 bases, with 11 bases between the two germline ends. The CDR3 is made up of 13 amino acids. Germline V lookup: CDR1 MNHEY, CDR2 SVGEGT. The CDR3 DNA reads TGTGCCAGTGACAGAGGGTCTAACTATGGCTACACCTTC. Its translation is CASDRGSNYGYTF.

This clonotype was observed at least ten times. This sequence joins TRBV30 and TRBJ2-1; 7 bases fit TRBD1. The CDR3 is 15 residues long. V lost 0 bases, J lost 7 bases, and 9 bases stayed unmatched. Germline V gives CDR1 GTSNPN, CDR2 SVGIG (reference sequence). CDR3 sequence (DNA): TGTGCCTGGAGTGTATTGACAGGGCTTGCTAATGAGCAGTTCTTC. Amino acids: CAWSVLTGLANEQFF.

A few counts support this clonotype. The rearrangement links TRBV12-3 or TRBV12-4 to TRBJ2-6; D remains ambiguous. CDR3 size: 15 residues. Trimming removed 3 bases at V and 0 bases at J, with 6 bases between. CDR3 residues: CASSLPGSGANVLTF. CDR3 in DNA: TGTGCCAGCAGTTTGCCGGGCTCTGGGGCCAACGTCCTGACTTTC.